The 11 T cell receptor beta chains in this list originate from one sample, sequenced in a study of shared clonotypes between healthy human individuals. Profiled with immunoSEQ multiplex PCR; TCRdb holds only in-frame clones, not every one. Of 2 million or so clones listed, about 95% are singletons. In the naive CD8 group, cells lacked CD45RO and were positively selected for CCR7, so terminally differentiated effector memory CD45RA+ cells were left out. The sample was naive CD8+ T cells sorted from blood. Every receptor here comes from a man between 18 and 29 years old in good health.

Points on this clone: An end of the junction differs from the germline gene, which may be a read error. This chain joins TRBV6-7 and TRBJ1-2; D not certain. TRBV6-7 is noted as an ORF with a role that remains uncertain. The CDR3 length is 12 residues. The CDR3 region has the DNA TGCTCCGGCAAGGGTCCTTTCTATGGCTACACCTTC. Amino acids: CSGKGPFYGYTF.

A word on this clone: At the DNA level, this CDR3 is encoded by other sequences in the same sample as well. The chain combines TRBV7-9 with TRBJ2-5, with D unclear. CDR3 length: 13 residues. The germline V gene encodes CDR1 SEHNR and CDR2 FQNEAQ (reference sequence). Trimming removed 1 base from V and 5 bases from J, with 8 bases in between. This CDR3 is CASSLDPAETQYF. DNA for the CDR3: TGTGCCAGCAGCTTAGATCCAGCGGAGACCCAGTACTTC.

The chain has TRBV21-1 and TRBJ2-2. TRBV21-1 is a pseudogene locus. The CDR3 has 12 residues. CDR3 loop: CARRGNTGELFF. CDR3 nucleotides: TGTGCCAGGAGGGGGAACACCGGGGAGCTGTTTTTT.

This clone has a single count. The CDR3 coding sequence is TGTGCCAGCAGCTTGCTCCGGGACAGGGGCACAGATACGCAGTATTTT. Translated, it gives CASSLLRDRGTDTQYF. This sequence joins TRBV5-6 and TRBJ2-3; 9 bases align to TRBD1. CDR1 is SGHDT, CDR2 YYEEEE, per germline. V lost 1 base to trimming and J lost 1 base; unmatched junction nucleotides: 4. There are 16 residues in the CDR3.

The chain links TRBV27 to TRBJ2-7; D perhaps matches TRBD1 (6 bases). Germline V lookup: CDR1 MNHEY, CDR2 SMNVEV (reference sequence). The CDR3 spans 13 residues. The V and J ends lost 6 bases and 3 bases respectively, with 12 bases between them. CDR3 in amino acids: CASREYRDYEQYF. DNA of the CDR3: TGTGCCAGCAGAGAATACAGGGACTACGAGCAGTACTTC.

To note about this clone: Other DNA sequences in this specimen translate into the identical CDR3. This chain joins TRBV13 and TRBJ2-1, with unresolved D. CDR1 is PRHDT, CDR2 FYEKMQ, per germline (reference sequence). V was pared by 5 bases and J by 0 bases, with 5 bases between. The CDR3 extends over 13 amino acids. CDR3 protein: CASSPSSYNEQFF. The CDR3 coding sequence is TGTGCCAGCAGCCCCTCCTCCTACAATGAGCAGTTCTTC.

The chain couples TRBV6-5 to TRBJ1-3; 8 bases line up with TRBD1. CDR3 length: 15 residues. Losses at the gene ends were 2 bases for V and 4 bases for J; bases not matched to a gene: 4. CDR1 MNHEY and CDR2 SVGAGI come from the germline V gene. CDR3 loop: CASSYGQGYGNTIYF. The CDR3 region has the DNA TGTGCCAGCAGTTACGGACAGGGATACGGAAACACCATATATTTT.

The chain employs TRBV7-9 and TRBJ2-1; TRBD2 is a possible D gene (5 bases). CDR3 size: 13 residues. V was clipped by 2 bases and J by 3 bases, with 5 bases between them. Germline assignment: CDR1 SEHNR and CDR2 FQNEAQ (reference sequence). This CDR3 is CASSLRDYNEQFF. DNA of the CDR3: TGTGCCAGCAGCTTACGGGACTACAATGAGCAGTTCTTC.

The chain joins TRBV5-6 to TRBJ1-1; maybe TRBD1 (5 bases). CDR1 is SGHDT, CDR2 YYEEEE, per germline. CDR3 length: 13 amino acids. The V gene lost 4 bases and the J gene lost 6 bases, with 13 bases spanning the gap. CDR3 protein: CASSHTWGAEAFF. CDR3 nucleotides: TGTGCCAGCAGCCATACGTGGGGCGCTGAAGCTTTCTTT.

The chain employs TRBV30 and TRBJ1-4; D is unclear. V was pared by 0 bases and J by 2 bases, with 7 bases between. The CDR3 extends over 14 amino acids. CDR1 GTSNPN and CDR2 SVGIG come from the germline V gene (reference sequence). This chain's CDR3 is CAWSVEWTNEKLFF. The CDR3, as DNA: TGTGCCTGGAGTGTCGAATGGACTAATGAAAAACTGTTTTTT.

This chain connects TRBV7-9 to TRBJ2-3; the match to TRBD2 covers 9 bases. Germline V lookup: CDR1 SEHNR, CDR2 FQNEAQ (reference sequence). Trimming at V came to 7 bases and at J to 2 bases, leaving 19 bases not matched to a gene. CDR3 length: 19 amino acids. CDR3 sequence (DNA): TGTGCCAGCAAGGGAGGGATTTACGCGGGAGGGAAACTCACAGATACGCAGTATTTT. This translates into CASKGGIYAGGKLTDTQYF.